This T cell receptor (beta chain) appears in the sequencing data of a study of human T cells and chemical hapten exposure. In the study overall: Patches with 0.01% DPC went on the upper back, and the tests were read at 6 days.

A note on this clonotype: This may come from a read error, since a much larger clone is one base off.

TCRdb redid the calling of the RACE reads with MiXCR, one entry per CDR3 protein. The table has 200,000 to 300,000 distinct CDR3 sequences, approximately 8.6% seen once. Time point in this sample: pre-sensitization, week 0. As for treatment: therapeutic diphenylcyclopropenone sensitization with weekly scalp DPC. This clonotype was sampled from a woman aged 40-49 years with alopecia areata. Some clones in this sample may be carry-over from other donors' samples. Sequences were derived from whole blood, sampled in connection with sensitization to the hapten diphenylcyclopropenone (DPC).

In DNA form, the CDR3 reads TGTGCCAGCAGCTTAGCTTACCGGGACCCCACGGCCGACACCGGGGAGCTGTTTTTT. The encoded protein is CASSLAYRDPTADTGELFF. V is TRBV7-8 and J is TRBJ2-2, with D possibly called TRBD1 or TRBD2 (5 bases each). The CDR3 totals 19 residues. Germline-derived CDR1 and CDR2 are SGHVS and FQNEAQ. V lost 0 bases and J 3 bases, leaving 20 bases between the germline ends.